This T cell receptor (beta chain) was observed in a study of shared clonotypes between healthy human individuals (dated by TCRdb to the early 2020s). At the level of the whole study: The cohort included a few men and a couple of women between 18 and 49 years of age. To estimate repertoire size and how much clonotype sharing occurs between individuals, the study deeply sequenced the blood TCR repertoires of about 5 healthy adults. Different laboratories and diverse techniques were used to prepare libraries and sequence TCR repertoires, to increase sequencing depth and limit assay-specific biases. Each donor's leukapheresis produced roughly between roughly 0.85 and 10 billion PBMCs. For each donor, CD4 naive and CD4 memory were each run on three plates, CD8 naive on two plates, and CD8 memory on one plate.

For this clone: This receptor's antigen is unknown. The junction does not match germline at one end; this may be a read error.

Using the deep immunoSEQ assay, TCR CDR3 regions were amplified from genomic DNA by multiplex PCR. For each cell subset, the extracted genomic DNA was distributed evenly across all wells of several immunoSEQ 96-well plates, and each plate served as one replicate. Each replicate PCR for sorted subsets received roughly 0.2 ug genomic DNA, equal to around 32,000 T cell genomes. The purified libraries were quantified using a Qubit 3.0 fluorometer, sized with a Bioanalyzer 2100, and then quantified again using the KAPA Library Quantification kit. Each immunoSEQ 96-well plate was sequenced on its own single-read 150-cycle Illumina NextSeq 550 flow cell. The study's processing was this. Because the immunoSEQ output included only junctional sequences and no quality scores, the filtering could not be the same as the filtering used for full-length reads. To assign V/J genes and CDR3, sequences were annotated using PyIR, a Python wrapper for IgBLAST v1.9, with IMGT germline references. Reads with weak V/J assignments (E-value above 1e-6), missing CDR3, stop codons, out-of-frame junctions, or ambiguous translated residues were removed. V3J clonotypes were defined as sequences sharing an identical inferred V gene, J gene, and CDR3 amino acid sequence. Percentage overlap between repertoires was calculated by dividing the number of shared unique clonotypes by the size of the smaller repertoire. Three approaches were used to assess repertoire richness: RTK rarefaction, the Chao1 estimator, and Recon v2.1 estimates of unobserved clonotypes. OLGA was used to compute generation probabilities for all TCRbeta clonotypes that the gDNA method yielded from a handful of donors. As stored in TCRdb, this immuneACCESS dataset retains in-frame rearrangements with V and J assigned. A fraction of the clones does not appear; measured against another copy, unresolved V genes explain less than half of the discrepancy, and the remainder lacks a known reason. D and trimming come from the DNA, and the V and J calls and clone size come from that table. A total of 2 million to 2.5 million clones appear in this sample, approximately 93% of them only once. The ten largest clonotypes hold about 0.41% of the sample.

What the authors observed across the whole study: Compared with non-shared clonotypes, the clonotypes found in all four sorted-subset donors had higher generation probabilities. Based on pairwise subsampling, the degree of clonotype sharing among donors was expected to be affected by sequencing depth. Sampling was restricted to blood, and TCR repertoires in tissues likely differ from the TCR repertoires found in blood. Rarefaction of sorted-subset datasets indicated incomplete sequencing despite the large sequencing depth. When a handful of donors were compared, the shared fraction of clonotypes was around 5% for naive CD4, approximately 3.5% for naive CD8, more than 2% for memory CD4, and 0.35% to 0.4% for memory CD8. Estimated clonotype richness was generally larger for naive than for memory subsets. Because the study included a small number of donors, the genetic and exposure-history diversity represented was limited.

The donors were healthy, HIV-negative adults with no recently reported acute infections or vaccinations. Every donor was a Caucasian adult living in Nashville, Tennessee, USA. Magnetic negative selection was used to enrich CD4+ T cells, after which naive cells were positively selected on CD45RA and the negative fraction became the memory subset. Blood was obtained by leukapheresis, after which PBMCs were separated by Ficoll-Histopaque density gradient centrifugation and cryopreserved in liquid nitrogen vapor phase. Analytical flow cytometry was used to check the purity and quantity of every magnetically sorted T cell population. Genomic DNA was isolated from each sorted fraction and quantified by UV absorbance on a Nanodrop 2000c. The TCR sequence derives from a man aged 18 to 30 in good health. Some clones in this sample may be carry-over from other donors' samples. The sample taken for sequencing was naive CD4+ T cells from PBMCs. Interpreted using the paper, the cell subset or site label stands for: CD45RA+ positively selected.

The CDR3 here reads CASSVASGAYNEQFF. The DNA is as follows: TGTGCCAGCAGCGTAGCTAGCGGGGCCTACAATGAGCAGTTCTTC. The chain couples TRBV7-9 to TRBJ2-1, with 9 junctional bases fitting TRBD2. CDR1 and CDR2 are drawn from the germline V gene (reference sequence): SEHNR, FQNEAQ. The CDR3 holds 15 amino acids from the cysteine to the phenylalanine. The retained sequence is limited to the CDR3, 45 bases, with the frame set at the first base.